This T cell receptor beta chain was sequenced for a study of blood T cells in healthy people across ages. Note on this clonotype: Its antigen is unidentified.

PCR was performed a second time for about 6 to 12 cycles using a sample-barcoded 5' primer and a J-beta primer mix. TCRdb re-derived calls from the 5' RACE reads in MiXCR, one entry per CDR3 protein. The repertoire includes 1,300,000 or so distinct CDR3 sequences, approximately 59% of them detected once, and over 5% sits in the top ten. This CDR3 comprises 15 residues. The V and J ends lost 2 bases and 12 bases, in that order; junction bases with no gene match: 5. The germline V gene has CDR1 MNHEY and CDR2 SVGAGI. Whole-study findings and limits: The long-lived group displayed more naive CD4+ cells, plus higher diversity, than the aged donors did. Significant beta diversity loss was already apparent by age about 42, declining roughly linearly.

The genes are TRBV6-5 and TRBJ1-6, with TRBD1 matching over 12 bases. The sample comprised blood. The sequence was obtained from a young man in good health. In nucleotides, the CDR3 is TGTGCCAGCAGTTACGGGACAGGGGGCGGGGAACCCCTCCACTTT. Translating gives CASSYGTGGGEPLHF.